This entry describes one T cell receptor (beta chain). Antigen: not known. These data belong to a study of blood T cells in healthy people across ages. A J-beta primer mix and a sample-barcoded 5' primer were used in a second PCR of about 6 to 12 cycles. In TCRdb, the 5' RACE reads were re-called with MiXCR into one record per CDR3 protein. The table has 950,000 to 1,200,000 distinct CDR3 sequences, about two fifths seen once. Deletions cut 7 bases from V and 0 bases from J, with 10 bases between. This CDR3 contains 14 residues. Germline CDR1 and CDR2: SNHLY and FYNNEI. Study conclusions and caveats: Per million T cells, TCR beta diversity dropped about linearly as age rose. Shifts in expanded clonotypes may have been confounded by donor CMV status, which was unknown.

The chain joins TRBV2 to TRBJ2-1; D unclear. Sequenced input: blood. This sequence was found in a young man in good health. The CDR3 region has the DNA TGTGCCAGCAATCTACAAAGCTCCTACAATGAGCAGTTCTTC. Protein: CASNLQSSYNEQFF.